These 8 T cell receptor beta chains share one sample of origin, sequenced in a study of blood T cell repertoires in COVID-19. The protocol was immunoSEQ multiplex PCR, while the TCRdb copy is restricted to in-frame clones and leaves out a portion. The sample gives about 67,000 clones, approximately 87% of which show up once; under 6.5% is in the top ten. Material: peripheral blood. These receptors came from a man aged 45-60 years with active COVID-19.

J is TRBJ1-1 and V is TRBV7-8, with 7 bases aligning to TRBD1. Germline V gene data show CDR1 as SGHVS and CDR2 as FQNEAQ. The J segment lost 1 base and the V segment lost 1 base, leaving 0 bases of the junction unmatched. The CDR3 is 14 amino acids. The CDR3 DNA sequence: TGTGCCAGCAGCTTAGGACAGGGGAACACTGAAGCTTTCTTT. Its translation is CASSLGQGNTEAFF. Filled out from reference TRBV7-8 and TRBJ1-1, the complete variable domain reads GAGVSQSPRYKVAKRGQDVALRCDPISGHVSLFWYQQALGQGPEFLTYFQNEAQLDKSGLPSDRFFAERPEGSVSTLKIQRTQQEDSAVYLCASSLGQGNTEAFFGQGTRLTVV.

The rearrangement links TRBV2 to TRBJ2-3; TRBD2 matches at 8 bases. Losses at the gene ends were 5 bases for V and 0 bases for J; bases not matched to a gene: 4. Germline V lookup: CDR1 SNHLY, CDR2 FYNNEI. The length of the CDR3 is 15 residues. The CDR3 sequence: CASSRGLESTDTQYF. The CDR3 DNA sequence: TGTGCCAGCAGTCGGGGACTAGAAAGCACAGATACGCAGTATTTT.

V is TRBV19 and J is TRBJ1-2; perhaps TRBD1 as D (6 bases). V lost 6 bases and J lost 0, with 14 bases in between. This CDR3 is built from 15 residues. Per germline, CDR1 LNHDA and CDR2 SQIVND (reference sequence). For the CDR3, the DNA is TGTGCCAGTAGAACCTCAGGGGCCTCTAACTATGGCTACACCTTC. Amino acids: CASRTSGASNYGYTF. Variable domain in full (rest from reference TRBV19 and TRBJ1-2): DGGITQSPKYLFRKEGQNVTLSCEQNLNHDAMYWYRQDPGQGLRLIYYSQIVNDFQKGDIAEGYSVSREKKESFPLTVTSAQKNPTAFYLCASRTSGASNYGYTFGSGTRLTVV.

The chain links TRBV6-4 to TRBJ2-1; 8 positions agree with TRBD2. CDR3 size: 17 residues. Germline CDR1 and CDR2: MRHNA and SNTAGT. Trimming removed 3 bases from V and 6 bases from J; junction bases left unmatched: 13. CDR3 DNA sequence: TGTGCCAGCAGTGAGAAACCAAGCGGGAGTTACTCCAATGAGCAGTTCTTC. As protein: CASSEKPSGSYSNEQFF.

The chain has TRBV19 and TRBJ2-1; no firm D call. Germline CDR1 is LNHDA and CDR2 is SQIVND (reference sequence). Trimming shortened V by 3 bases and J by 10 bases, and 13 bases separated the two germline ends. This CDR3 is built from 13 residues. The CDR3 loop is CASSIDGIGEQFF. Here the CDR3 DNA reads TGTGCCAGTAGTATTGACGGTATCGGGGAGCAGTTCTTC.

CDR3 residues: CASEGSPGYEQYF. CDR3 nucleotides: TGTGCCAGTGAGGGCTCTCCTGGGTACGAGCAGTACTTC. The chain combines TRBV19 with TRBJ2-7, with D tentatively TRBD2 (5 bases). The length of the CDR3 is 13 residues. V lost 8 bases, J lost 4 bases, and 15 bases lay in between. The germline CDR1 and CDR2 sequences are LNHDA and SQIVND (reference sequence). The full variable domain, completed using reference TRBV19 and TRBJ2-7, is DGGITQSPKYLFRKEGQNVTLSCEQNLNHDAMYWYRQDPGQGLRLIYYSQIVNDFQKGDIAEGYSVSREKKESFPLTVTSAQKNPTAFYLCASEGSPGYEQYFGPGTRLTVT.

The CDR3 DNA sequence: TGTGCCAGCAGCATTACAGGGGGCGATTCACCCCTCCACTTT. Translation: CASSITGGDSPLHF. The V and J genes are TRBV6-4 and TRBJ1-6; the match to TRBD1 covers 9 bases. CDR1 and CDR2 (germline): MRHNA, SNTAGT. This CDR3 is built from 14 residues. V gave up 6 bases and J gave up 8 bases; unmatched junction bases: 5.

V usage is TRBV7-2 and J usage is TRBJ1-5, with D uncertain. V was pared by 2 bases and J by 4 bases, with 12 bases between. The CDR3 has 15 amino acids. Per germline, CDR1 SGHTA and CDR2 FQGNSA. CDR3 loop: CASSLSTTSNQPQHF. CDR3 DNA sequence: TGTGCCAGCAGCTTATCGACAACTTCAAATCAGCCCCAGCATTTT.